A single sample is the source of the 13 T cell receptor beta chains below, sequenced in a study of blood T cells in healthy people across ages. For the second PCR, which ran for roughly 6 to 12 cycles, a sample-barcoded 5' primer and a J-beta primer mix were used. TCRdb re-called the 5' RACE reads with MiXCR, one entry per CDR3 protein. Found here are around 870,000 distinct CDR3 sequences, more than 25% of them singletons; the top ten hold 17%. The source material was blood. The origin of the receptors is a woman aged 80 or older in good health.

This clonotype has ten or more counts. J is TRBJ2-7 and V is TRBV18, with D tentatively TRBD2 (5 bases). V was pared by 8 bases and J by 3 bases, with 11 bases between. Germline CDR1 is KGHSH and CDR2 is LQKENI. This CDR3 has 12 amino acids. CDR3 coding DNA: TGTGCCAGCAGCGGAGGAAGCTACGAGCAGTACTTC. Encoded protein: CASSGGSYEQYF. Combining the CDR3 with reference TRBV18 and TRBJ2-7 gives the whole variable domain NAGVMQNPRHLVRRRGQEARLRCSPMKGHSHVYWYRQLPEEGLKFMVYLQKENIIDESGMPKERFSAEFPKEGPSILRIQQVVRGDSAAYFCASSGGSYEQYFGPGTRLTVT.

There are many counts of this clonotype. This sequence joins TRBV7-9 and TRBJ2-6; D gene unclear. Germline assignment: CDR1 SEHNR and CDR2 FQNEAQ (reference sequence). The CDR3 loop spans 14 amino acids. The ends were cut back, 6 bases at V and 0 bases at J, with 6 bases in the middle. The CDR3 region has the DNA TGTGCCAGCAGTGTGAGCTCTGGGGCCAACGTCCTGACTTTC. Translating it yields CASSVSSGANVLTF.

This clonotype was recorded at least ten times. The rearrangement uses TRBV7-2 and TRBJ2-3, with D perhaps TRBD1 (6 bases). Trimming stripped 5 bases from V and 4 bases from J, with 16 bases between. Per germline, CDR1 SGHTA and CDR2 FQGNSA. The CDR3 covers 15 residues. This chain's CDR3 is CASSRKNTGSDTQYF. CDR3 sequence (DNA): TGTGCCAGCAGCCGCAAAAATACAGGGTCAGATACGCAGTATTTT.

About this clonotype: A junction boundary mismatches the germline segment, possibly from a read error. The CDR3 spells CASSLLRRGNTDAFF. CDR3 DNA: TGTGCCAGCAGCCTACTCAGGAGAGGGAACACTGACGCTTTCTTT. This chain links TRBV7-8 with TRBJ1-1; D remains unclear. This CDR3 contains 15 residues. Germline loops: CDR1 SGHVS, CDR2 FQNEAQ.

As regards this clonotype: Being one base from a much bigger clone, this may be a read error. J is TRBJ2-1 and V is TRBV25-1, with TRBD2 as a possible D gene (6 bases). CDR1 is MGHDK and CDR2 is SYGVNS in the germline V gene. Trimming stripped 3 bases from V and 8 bases from J, with 17 bases between. The CDR3 sequence is 15 residues long. CDR3 coding DNA: TGTGCCAGCAGTGAGTCTCCGGACTATCGGTATGAGCAGTTCTTC. This encodes CASSESPDYRYEQFF.

The rearrangement uses TRBV3-1 and TRBJ2-1; 14 positions agree with TRBD2. The germline CDR1 and CDR2 sequences are LGHDT and YNNKEL (reference sequence). This CDR3 contains 17 residues. With V trimmed by 1 base and J by 9 bases, 8 bases remained unmatched. The CDR3 DNA reads as TGTGCCAGCAGCCAAGTTTCCGGGACTAGCGGGAGTGGTGAGCAGTTCTTC. Translating it yields CASSQVSGTSGSGEQFF.

This clonotype has at least ten counts. Written as DNA, the CDR3 is TGCGCCAGCTACTTCGGGGCAGCTTCAGATACGCAGTATTTT. Translation gives CASYFGAASDTQYF. The V gene is TRBV5-1, the J gene TRBJ2-3; D assignment may be TRBD1 or TRBD2 (5 bases each). There are 14 residues in the CDR3. Between the trimmed V and J ends, which lost 7 bases and 4 bases, there was a span of 16 bases. The germline gives CDR1 SGHRS, CDR2 YFSETQ.

This clonotype turned up a few times. The genes are TRBV15 and TRBJ1-2; D is perhaps TRBD1 (5 bases). In germline, CDR1 is LNHNV, CDR2 YYDKDF (reference sequence). The ends were cut back, 0 bases at V and 6 bases at J, with 14 bases in the middle. This CDR3 contains 15 residues. The CDR3 here is CATSRDTGVEDGYTF. The CDR3 region has the DNA TGTGCCACCAGCAGAGATACGGGGGTAGAGGATGGCTACACCTTC.

The sample holds many counts of this clonotype. The chain combines TRBV6-6 with TRBJ2-5; TRBD2 is a possible D gene (5 bases). The CDR3 length is 14 residues. CDR1 and CDR2 from the germline V gene are MNHNY and SVGAGI (reference sequence). Trimming cost V 4 bases and J 0 bases, with 9 bases left between them. The CDR3 bases are TGTGCCAGCAGTTGGAGGTGGGACCAAGAGACCCAGTACTTC. Translated, it gives CASSWRWDQETQYF.

In regard to this clonotype: A read error may be the cause here, since a much bigger clone is one base away. This chain uses TRBV20-1 with TRBJ2-3; TRBD2 might be the D (5 bases). Germline V gene data show CDR1 as DFQATT and CDR2 as SNEGSKA (reference sequence). The CDR3 is 15 residues long. The V end lost 6 bases, the J end lost 2 bases, and 18 bases lay between the germline ends. CDR3 coding DNA: TGCAGTGCGGAACGGACTTCCGCGGCCACAGATACGCAGTATTTT. Protein product: CSAERTSAATDTQYF.

This sequence joins TRBV27 and TRBJ1-2; the D is unclear. The CDR3 is 15 amino acids. V dropped 7 bases and J dropped 4 bases, with 19 bases sitting between them. Per germline, CDR1 MNHEY and CDR2 SMNVEV (reference sequence). The CDR3 here is CASTTTRERIYGYTF. The CDR3 DNA reads TGTGCCAGCACCACGACTCGGGAAAGGATCTATGGCTACACCTTC.

Concerning this clonotype itself: This could be a read error, since a much larger clone is one nucleotide away. The chain couples TRBV5-1 to TRBJ1-5; TRBD1 aligns across 7 bases. The V gene end was trimmed by 4 bases and the J gene end by 5 bases; junction bases not matched to a gene: 6. This CDR3 comprises 14 residues. Looked up from germline, CDR1 is SGHRS and CDR2 is YFSETQ. The CDR3 DNA sequence: TGCGCCAGCAGCCCGACAGGGAACGATCAGCCCCAGCATTTT. Its translation: CASSPTGNDQPQHF.

This chain joins TRBV30 and TRBJ2-3; weak D call: TRBD2 (7 bases). Germline V lookup: CDR1 GTSNPN, CDR2 SVGIG (reference sequence). The V and J ends lost 0 bases and 1 base respectively, with 14 bases between them. The CDR3 runs to 16 residues. The CDR3 region has the DNA TGTGCCTGGAGTGTACTTGGGGGGGGGCGCACAGATACGCAGTATTTT. It yields the protein CAWSVLGGGRTDTQYF.